The 29 T cell receptor beta chains below come from one sample, sequenced in a study of cytomegalovirus exposure and HLA in healthy donors. The PCR was carried out with 60 Vbeta primers and 13 Jbeta primers. Data came from immunoSEQ multiplex PCR; TCRdb stores just in-frame clones and leaves some out. Of approximately 140,000 clones listed, roughly 76% are singletons. The sample consisted of PBMCs. These receptor sequences come from a man younger than 35 in good health and CMV-seronegative.

This clone appeared once. V and J are TRBV2 and TRBJ2-1; 13 bases are a match to TRBD2. Germline CDR1 SNHLY, CDR2 FYNNEI. This CDR3 has 15 amino acids. The trim removed 5 bases at V and 8 bases at J, leaving 6 bases unmatched. CDR3 DNA sequence: TGTGCCAGCAGTACTAGCGGGGGGGCGTGGGATGAGCAGTTCTTC. Translated: CASSTSGGAWDEQFF.

This clone was observed a single time. The gene calls are TRBV19 and TRBJ2-7; 9 bases align to TRBD1. Unmatched junction bases numbered 6, after V lost 3 bases and J lost 3 bases. This CDR3 is 15 amino acids long. The germline V gene encodes CDR1 LNHDA and CDR2 SQIVND (reference sequence). This CDR3 reads CASSIPGQGLYEQYF. CDR3 coding DNA: TGTGCCAGTAGTATTCCGGGACAGGGCCTCTACGAGCAGTACTTC.

Only a few counts were recorded for this clone. The rearrangement uses TRBV28 and TRBJ2-5, with TRBD2 matching over 7 bases. The DNA end favors TRBJ2-7, so the J call may be wrong. The CDR3 totals 14 residues. The germline gives CDR1 MDHEN, CDR2 SYDVKM. The CDR3 DNA reads as TGTGCCAGCAGTTTAGCGGGAGCCACCTACGAGCAGTACTTC. Translating gives CASSLAGATYEQYF.

V and J are TRBV25-1 and TRBJ2-1; 9 positions agree with TRBD2. The J segment lost 7 bases and the V segment lost 1 base, leaving 8 bases of the junction unmatched. The CDR3 covers 16 residues. The germline V gene encodes CDR1 MGHDK and CDR2 SYGVNS. The CDR3 is CASSESGLASLNEQFF. The CDR3 DNA reads as TGTGCCAGCAGTGAATCAGGACTAGCGAGTTTAAATGAGCAGTTCTTC.

A remark on this clone: Different DNA sequences within this sample yield the same CDR3. This chain joins TRBV19 and TRBJ2-5; tentatively, D is TRBD2 (6 bases). The germline CDR1 and CDR2 sequences are LNHDA and SQIVND (reference sequence). The CDR3 contains 14 residues. Trimming left V 1 base short and J 5 bases short, with 11 bases between. The CDR3 bases are TGTGCCAGTAGTATAGGGTTGGGACTGGAGACCCAGTACTTC. This gives the protein CASSIGLGLETQYF.

The chain employs TRBV5-1 and TRBJ2-7; weak D call: TRBD2 (6 bases). The germline CDR1 and CDR2 sequences are SGHRS and YFSETQ. Trimming removed 2 bases at V and 5 bases at J, with 11 bases between. The CDR3 has 13 amino acids. CDR3 sequence reads: CASSFGGRNEQYF. Written as DNA, the CDR3 is TGCGCCAGCAGCTTCGGGGGTAGGAACGAGCAGTACTTC.

This sequence joins TRBV29-1 and TRBJ1-4, with a tentative D call TRBD1 (6 bases). Trimming left V 5 bases short and J 6 bases short, with 16 bases between. The germline CDR1 and CDR2 sequences are SQVTM and ANQGSEA. The CDR3 contains 14 residues. The CDR3 spells CSVLVDSDDEKLFF. The CDR3 DNA is TGCAGCGTTTTGGTGGACAGTGATGATGAAAAACTGTTTTTT.

In this sample, this clone turned up a few times. This sequence joins TRBV5-4 and TRBJ2-6; TRBD1 might be the D (6 bases). Trimming pared 4 bases from V and 0 bases from J, leaving 14 bases between. Germline lookup yields CDR1 SGHNT and CDR2 YYREEE (reference sequence). This CDR3 has 17 amino acids. The CDR3 DNA reads TGTGCCAGCAGCACACCCATACAGGGCTCTGGGGCCAACGTCCTGACTTTC. As protein: CASSTPIQGSGANVLTF.

V and J are TRBV5-1 and TRBJ2-1, with 11 positions matching TRBD2. Germline V gene lookup returns CDR1 SGHRS and CDR2 YFSETQ. The CDR3 contains 15 residues. Trimming at V came to 0 bases and at J to 6 bases, leaving 2 bases not matched to a gene. The CDR3 sequence: CASSLGGLAANEQFF. The DNA of the CDR3 is TGCGCCAGCAGCTTGGGGGGACTAGCGGCCAATGAGCAGTTCTTC. Based on the CDR3 plus reference TRBV5-1 and TRBJ2-1, the full variable domain is KAGVTQTPRYLIKTRGQQVTLSCSPISGHRSVSWYQQTPGQGLQFLFEYFSETQRNKGNFPGRFSGRQFSNSRSEMNVSTLELGDSALYLCASSLGGLAANEQFFGPGTRLTVL.

This clone was observed a single time. The junction differs from germline at one of its ends, possibly a read error. Written as DNA, the CDR3 is TGTGCCAGCAGCTTAGCTGCCAGGGGCCAAGGCTCTGGGGCCAACGTCCTGCCTTTC. It encodes CASSLAARGQGSGANVLPF. This chain joins TRBV7-9 and TRBJ2-6; a possible D gene is TRBD1 (6 bases). Per the germline V gene, CDR1 is SEHNR and CDR2 is FQNEAQ (reference sequence). The CDR3 loop spans 19 amino acids.

This chain connects TRBV28 to TRBJ2-7; 9 bases align to TRBD1. The CDR3 contains 15 residues. J was trimmed by 1 base and V by 7 bases; bases with no gene match: 8. CDR1 is MDHEN, CDR2 SYDVKM, per germline. The CDR3 DNA reads TGTGCCAGCAACGCACCGGGACAGGGATCCTACGAGCAGTACTTC. This translates into CASNAPGQGSYEQYF. The variable domain in full, with the rest retrieved from reference TRBV28 and TRBJ2-7, is DVKVTQSSRYLVKRTGEKVFLECVQDMDHENMFWYRQDPGLGLRLIYFSYDVKMKEKGDIPEGYSVSREKKERFSLILESASTNQTSMYLCASNAPGQGSYEQYFGPGTRLTVT.

This clone was seen a single time. Other DNA sequences in this sample translate to the same CDR3. The chain employs TRBV6-1 and TRBJ2-7, with TRBD2 identical over 16 bases. Unmatched junction bases numbered 1, after V lost 6 bases and J lost 2 bases. Germline CDR1 is MNHNS and CDR2 is SASEGT. The CDR3 contains 15 residues. CDR3 protein: CASRGTSGGAYEQYF. The CDR3 nucleotides read TGTGCCAGCAGGGGGACTAGCGGGGGGGCCTACGAGCAGTACTTC.

The chain uses TRBV11-3 and TRBJ2-1; 8 bases match TRBD2. CDR1 SGHNT and CDR2 YENEEA come from the germline V gene. The V segment lost 7 bases and the J segment 6 bases; nucleotides outside the gene matches: 2. This CDR3 is built from 12 residues. Written as DNA, the CDR3 is TGTGCCAGCAACCGGGGGGGCAATGAGCAGTTCTTC. It specifies CASNRGGNEQFF.

This chain joins TRBV7-3 and TRBJ2-1, with D possibly TRBD2 on 7 matching bases. This CDR3 contains 14 residues. CDR1 SGHTA and CDR2 FQGTGA come from the germline V gene. Trimming pared 2 bases from V and 9 bases from J, leaving 14 bases between. The CDR3 DNA reads as TGTGCCAGCAGCTTAGTGGGGGGGCTGGGTGAGCAGTTCTTC. Translating it yields CASSLVGGLGEQFF.

The rearrangement links TRBV10-1 to TRBJ1-1; D call uncertain. Trimming took off 9 bases at V and 8 bases at J, with 7 bases between the two ends. The CDR3 spans 9 residues. Germline CDR1 and CDR2: WNHNN and SYGVQD (reference sequence). DNA of the CDR3: TGCGCCAGGACGGGAGAAGCTTTCTTT. Residues: CARTGEAFF.

J is TRBJ2-7 and V is TRBV7-2; no clear D. Per germline, CDR1 SGHTA and CDR2 FQGNSA. The V end lost 3 bases, the J end lost 3 bases, and 6 bases lay between the germline ends. The CDR3 consists of 12 residues. The CDR3 loop is CASSFDFYEQYF. The CDR3 nucleotides are TGTGCCAGCAGCTTCGACTTCTACGAGCAGTACTTC.

The chain combines TRBV5-1 with TRBJ2-1; no reliable D call. This CDR3 comprises 11 residues. Trimming took off 4 bases at V and 4 bases at J, with 3 bases between the two ends. Germline V CDR1 and CDR2: SGHRS, YFSETQ. CDR3 residues: CASSTYNEQFF. The CDR3 nucleotides read TGCGCCAGCAGCACTTACAATGAGCAGTTCTTC.

In this sample, this clone turned up a few times. This chain connects TRBV19 to TRBJ2-7; the match to TRBD1 covers 7 bases. The germline gives CDR1 LNHDA, CDR2 SQIVND (reference sequence). CDR3 length: 14 amino acids. V dropped 4 bases and J dropped 0; count of bases not matched to a gene: 3. The CDR3 nucleotides are TGTGCCAGTAGTACCGGGACAGTCTCCTACGAGCAGTACTTC. Its protein product is CASSTGTVSYEQYF.

This chain connects TRBV5-4 to TRBJ1-1; D is possibly TRBD1 (6 bases). The V gene's germline CDR1 is SGHNT and CDR2 YYREEE (reference sequence). Trimming pared 4 bases from V and 3 bases from J, leaving 10 bases between. The CDR3 runs to 13 residues. The CDR3, as DNA: TGTGCCAGCAGCCGGGACACACACACTGAAGCTTTCTTT. This encodes CASSRDTHTEAFF.

This clone was seen a few times. This chain joins TRBV6-6 and TRBJ2-3; tentatively, D is TRBD1 (5 bases). Germline V gives CDR1 MNHNY, CDR2 SVGAGI (reference sequence). The CDR3 runs 14 residues. The V and J ends lost 6 bases and 0 bases respectively, with 10 bases between them. CDR3 in amino acids: CASRPDSSTDTQYF. The CDR3 DNA reads as TGTGCCAGCAGGCCCGACAGTAGCACAGATACGCAGTATTTT.

The rearrangement joins TRBV6-1 to TRBJ2-5, with TRBD1 matching over 10 bases. After removal of 4 bases from V and 5 bases from J, the junction contained 7 bases not matched to a gene. The CDR3 is made up of 15 amino acids. Per germline, CDR1 MNHNS and CDR2 SASEGT. CDR3 DNA sequence: TGTGCCAGCAGTGCCTCGACAGGGGGCGGTGAGACCCAGTACTTC. Amino acids: CASSASTGGGETQYF.

This chain joins TRBV6-1 and TRBJ2-7; D perhaps matches TRBD2 (5 bases). Germline V gene sequence: CDR1 MNHNS, CDR2 SASEGT. The CDR3 spans 14 residues. V was trimmed by 5 bases and J by 2 bases, leaving 13 bases between them. The DNA for the CDR3 is TGTGCCAGCAGTACCGGGGAAATAACCTACGAGCAGTACTTC. Residues: CASSTGEITYEQYF.

This clone was seen just once. The chain uses TRBV7-2 and TRBJ2-2; TRBD2 aligns across 7 bases. The CDR3 extends over 15 amino acids. Germline values: CDR1 SGHTA, CDR2 FQGNSA. With 6 bases clipped from V and 4 bases from J, the junction kept 8 bases outside the gene matches. This CDR3 reads CASSSPRGVTGELFF. The CDR3 nucleotides read TGTGCCAGCAGTTCACCTCGGGGGGTCACCGGGGAGCTGTTTTTT.

Concerning this clone itself: An end of the junction differs from the germline gene, which may be a read error. The chain combines TRBV27 with TRBJ2-1; 7 bases fit TRBD1. The CDR3 spans 12 residues. Looked up from germline, CDR1 is MNHEY and CDR2 is SMNVEV (reference sequence). Here the CDR3 reads CASSPTGTESIF. In DNA form, the CDR3 reads TGTGCCAGCAGTCCTACCGGGACAGAGAGCATCTTC.

This chain joins TRBV27 and TRBJ1-2; TRBD1 aligns across 7 bases. Germline CDR1 and CDR2: MNHEY and SMNVEV (reference sequence). The CDR3 length is 15 residues. The J segment lost 0 bases and the V segment lost 4 bases, leaving 5 bases of the junction unmatched. CDR3 protein: CASSSQGRANYGYTF. As DNA, the CDR3 is TGTGCCAGCAGTTCACAGGGGCGGGCTAACTATGGCTACACCTTC.

The chain combines TRBV9 with TRBJ2-6; D remains unclear. The CDR3 has 13 amino acids. Trimming took off 0 bases at V and 4 bases at J, with 2 bases between the two ends. From germline, CDR1 is SGDLS and CDR2 YYNGEE. CDR3 in amino acids: CASSVAGANVLTF. The CDR3 nucleotides are TGTGCCAGCAGCGTAGCGGGGGCCAACGTCCTGACTTTC.

The CDR3: CARSCRDRNTGELFF. The CDR3 DNA reads TGTGCCAGAAGCTGCCGGGACAGGAACACCGGGGAGCTGTTTTTT. This sequence joins TRBV5-3 and TRBJ2-2, with TRBD1 matching over 7 bases. Being an ORF, TRBV5-3 has a function that is uncertain. V gave up 3 bases and J gave up 1 base; unmatched junction bases: 3. CDR3 size: 15 residues.

CDR3 amino acids: CAISAGRTTETQYF. CDR3 DNA sequence: TGTGCCATCAGTGCTGGCCGGACAACGGAGACCCAGTACTTC. The chain employs TRBV10-3 and TRBJ2-5; D is perhaps TRBD1 (5 bases). The CDR3 covers 14 residues. The germline V gene encodes CDR1 ENHRY and CDR2 SYGVKD. Trimming took 4 bases from V and 5 from J, leaving 14 bases between them.

This clone has just a few counts. This chain connects TRBV7-2 to TRBJ2-5; no reliable D call. The CDR3 sequence is 13 residues long. Germline-derived CDR1 and CDR2 are SGHTA and FQGNSA. V lost 1 base and J lost 5, with 8 bases in between. In DNA form, the CDR3 reads TGTGCCAGCAGCTTAGGACTGCCGGAGACCCAGTACTTC. It encodes CASSLGLPETQYF.